The rows below give T cell receptor beta chains drawn from one sample of a study of shared clonotypes between healthy human individuals. The method was immunoSEQ multiplex PCR; TCRdb's version includes in-frame clones alone and lacks a portion of them. Seen here are roughly 1 million clones, around 82% observed once, and the top ten hold approximately 0.5%. Sequenced material: memory CD4+ T cells from PBMCs. The receptors were gathered from a man younger than 35 in good health. Some clones in this sample may be carry-over from other donors' samples. CDR3s include the opening cysteine and the closing phenylalanine or tryptophan. Each record gives: V gene, J gene, CDR3 protein.

TRBV2,TRBJ2-5,CASSDTLTRAVMETQYF
TRBV7-2,TRBJ2-1,CASSPKAGYNEQFF
TRBV12-5,TRBJ2-7,CASGLRVFLTGGPYEQYF
TRBV11-2,TRBJ2-3,CASSSRAGDTQYF
TRBV21-1,TRBJ2-5,CASSSSGHRQETQYF
TRBV2,TRBJ2-1,CASSEPAGWVVF
TRBV7-6,TRBJ2-4,CASSFTGEDIQYF
TRBV5-1,TRBJ2-3,CASSLEASGRGTQYF
TRBV7-2,TRBJ2-7,CASSLYGGLTLSYEQYF
TRBV5-6,TRBJ1-3,CASSLGQLSGNTIYF
TRBV19,TRBJ2-3,CASSARQGKTDTQYF
TRBV11-2,TRBJ2-7,CASSFLKGRSYEQYF
TRBV6-5,TRBJ1-1,CASTGTGTEAFF
TRBV27,TRBJ2-7,CASSPRRQGREQYF
TRBV2,TRBJ1-4,CASSERWGELFF
TRBV13,TRBJ2-3,CASSLGSVGTDTQYF
TRBV7-3,TRBJ2-3,CASSLLKGGTDTQYF
TRBV18,TRBJ2-6,CASSPPWGSGANVLTF
TRBV5-1,TRBJ2-1,CASSLAPSGPPSEQFF
TRBV7-2,TRBJ2-1,CASSLEKGIGYNEQFF
TRBV25-1,TRBJ1-2,CASSDPSRDDYTF
TRBV4-2,TRBJ2-1,CASSQRSLGLDNNEQFF
TRBV6-6,TRBJ2-1,CASSLRLAGDLNEQFF
TRBV7-2,TRBJ2-7,CASSLAGTETYEQYF
TRBV7-3,TRBJ1-2,CASSSGVAASTTNYGYTF
TRBV7-6,TRBJ2-5,CASSAGSGDRETQYF
TRBV2,TRBJ2-2,CASTGQGKAGELFF
TRBV5-1,TRBJ2-5,CASSLGQAFSGTQYF
TRBV7-2,TRBJ1-1,CASPRPGQGRGNTEAFF
TRBV5-1,TRBJ2-7,CASSRPSTSGSNEQYF
TRBV7-8,TRBJ2-5,CASSLAGQGFGETQYF
TRBV6-5,TRBJ2-3,CASRRDRGGTDTQYF
TRBV29-1,TRBJ2-7,CTPSAGDGPYEQYF
TRBV19,TRBJ1-1,CASKSDTRLNTEAFF
TRBV4-3,TRBJ2-3,CASSRAGVGTDTQYF
TRBV28,TRBJ1-5,CASSVPGGNQPQHF
TRBV6-4,TRBJ2-7,CASTKRPHQGSYEQYF
TRBV5-6,TRBJ1-2,CASSLMDRVNYGYTF
TRBV5-4,TRBJ2-7,CASSFSGGVDRVMQYF
TRBV14,TRBJ1-2,CASSHQGAGGYTF
TRBV10-1,TRBJ1-4,CARAGAPCPLWLLGNEKLFF
TRBV28,TRBJ1-3,CASSLLPVIGGSGNTIYF
TRBV28,TRBJ2-5,CASSLVGPPETQYF
TRBV19,TRBJ2-1,CASSILTDASEQFF
TRBV18,TRBJ2-4,CASSPDRVSKNIQYF
TRBV10-3,TRBJ2-7,CAISEVAVTYEQYF
TRBV18,TRBJ2-1,CASSPPTKSGQQFF
TRBV5-1,TRBJ2-5,CASSLTGSQETQYF
TRBV28,TRBJ1-1,CASGGIKGEAFF
TRBV9,TRBJ2-1,CASSVAPSNEQFF